This is a list of T cell receptor beta chains from one sample in a study of blood T cells in healthy people across ages. Using its own MiXCR run on the 5' RACE reads, TCRdb lists one record per CDR3 protein. The table lists about 1.6 million distinct CDR3 sequences, roughly a third of them singletons. Sequences were obtained from blood. All receptors derive from a woman younger than 45 in good health. CDR3s include the opening cysteine and the closing phenylalanine or tryptophan. A D gene is named only where the DNA matches it firmly. Clone sizes are given selectively: once, few, many, or a class where the clone is expanded.

>TRBV12-3/TRBV12-4|many|TRBJ2-1|.
CASSYGNEQFF
TGTGCCAGCAGTTACGGAAATGAGCAGTTCTTC
>TRBV12-3/TRBV12-4|.|TRBJ1-2|.
CASSSGPSGDYGYTF
TGTGCCAGCAGTTCTGGGCCATCCGGGGACTATGGCTACACCTTC
>TRBV7-3|few|TRBJ2-1|TRBD2
CASSLNGGGRNEQFF
TGTGCCAGCAGCTTAAACGGGGGGGGCAGGAATGAGCAGTTCTTC
>TRBV28|.|TRBJ2-7|TRBD1
CASSSRTGGIYEQYF
TGTGCCAGCAGTTCACGGACAGGGGGTATTTACGAGCAGTACTTC
>TRBV4-1|few|TRBJ2-3|.
CASSLRGGQTSTDTQYF
TGCGCCAGCAGTCTAAGAGGCGGGCAGACTAGCACAGATACGCAGTATTTT
>TRBV15|few|TRBJ1-6|TRBD1
CATSTDRVASPLHF
TGTGCCACCAGCACCGACAGGGTAGCATCACCCCTCCACTTT
>TRBV6-1|.|TRBJ2-7|.
CASKRDPGPYEQYF
TGTGCCAGCAAAAGAGACCCGGGACCCTACGAGCAGTACTTC
>TRBV4-1|many|TRBJ2-4|TRBD2
CASSQVGGIGPAKNIQYF
TGCGCCAGCAGCCAAGTGGGAGGGATCGGGCCTGCCAAAAACATTCAGTACTTC
>TRBV24-1|.|TRBJ2-1|TRBD1
CATSDPDRGLDNEQFF
TGTGCCACCAGTGACCCCGACAGGGGGCTTGACAATGAGCAGTTCTTC
>TRBV12-3/TRBV12-4|.|TRBJ2-1|.
CASSLGTPPNEQFF
TGTGCCAGCAGTTTAGGCACCCCTCCCAATGAGCAGTTCTTC
>TRBV27|few|TRBJ2-5|.
CASSLISMDNEQYF
TGTGCCAGCAGCCTCATATCTATGGACAATGAGCAGTACTTC
>TRBV5-1|few|TRBJ2-3|TRBD1
CASSWGQGGATDTQYF
TGCGCCAGCAGCTGGGGACAGGGAGGGGCAACAGATACGCAGTATTTT
>TRBV5-1|.|TRBJ1-5|.
CASSLDGNSAGQPQHF
TGCGCCAGCAGCTTGGATGGGAACTCGGCGGGTCAGCCCCAGCATTTT
>TRBV7-9|few|TRBJ2-5|.
CASSNGDRQYQETQYF
TGTGCCAGCAGCAACGGGGACCGACAGTACCAAGAGACCCAGTACTTC
>TRBV28|few|TRBJ1-1|.
CASSTGAENTEAFF
TGTGCCAGCAGCACGGGAGCGGAGAACACTGAAGCTTTCTTT
>TRBV7-9|few|TRBJ1-2|.
CASTNERKGHYGYTF
TGTGCCAGCACAAATGAGAGGAAGGGACACTATGGCTACACCTTC
>TRBV28|few|TRBJ2-5|TRBD1
CASSMRTGRQETQYF
TGTGCCAGCAGTATGCGGACAGGGCGTCAAGAGACCCAGTACTTC
>TRBV29-1|few|TRBJ1-1|.
CSVEGGIPGEAFF
TGCAGCGTTGAGGGGGGGATCCCTGGGGAAGCTTTCTTT
>TRBV20-1|few|TRBJ1-2|.
CSARVSKTNYGYTF
TGCAGTGCTAGAGTTAGCAAAACTAACTATGGCTACACCTTC
>TRBV11-2|.|TRBJ1-2|TRBD1
CASSIRTGVRGYTF
TGTGCCAGCAGCATACGGACAGGGGTTCGTGGCTACACCTTC
>TRBV20-1|few|TRBJ2-1|TRBD2
CSLNLAGDEQFF
TGCAGTCTGAACCTAGCGGGAGATGAGCAGTTCTTC
>TRBV27|few|TRBJ1-2|.
CASSREAGKVRGYTF
TGTGCCAGCAGTAGAGAAGCAGGGAAAGTGAGGGGCTACACCTTC
>TRBV12-3/TRBV12-4|.|TRBJ1-2|.
CATGGSLYGYTF
TGTGCCACGGGGGGCAGTTTGTATGGCTACACCTTC
>TRBV5-4|.|TRBJ2-3|TRBD1
CASNSPGGGTDTQYF
TGTGCCAGCAACTCCCCAGGGGGCGGCACAGATACGCAGTATTTT
>TRBV29-1|few|TRBJ2-7|TRBD1
CSAIWDRVFPYEQYF
TGCAGCGCCATCTGGGACAGGGTTTTCCCCTACGAGCAGTACTTC
>TRBV6-6|.|TRBJ2-3|.
CASRNRTFASTDTQYF
TGTGCCAGCAGGAATCGGACATTCGCTAGCACAGATACGCAGTATTTT
>TRBV20-1|.|TRBJ2-7|.
CSAREGPGEGEQYF
TGCAGTGCTAGAGAGGGGCCAGGGGAGGGCGAGCAGTACTTC
>TRBV12-3/TRBV12-4|.|TRBJ2-1|.
CASSNTGTPDNEQFF
TGTGCCAGCAGTAATACCGGGACACCAGACAATGAGCAGTTCTTC
>TRBV2|few|TRBJ1-2|TRBD1
CASIPTEGAYGYTF
TGTGCCAGCATCCCCACGGAGGGGGCCTATGGCTACACCTTC
>TRBV7-2|.|TRBJ2-5|TRBD2
CASNGGRGETQYF
TGTGCCAGCAACGGGGGGAGAGGAGAGACCCAGTACTTC
>TRBV29-1|few|TRBJ2-1|TRBD2
CSVVSGSGGAAYNEQFF
TGCAGCGTTGTCTCGGGTAGCGGGGGGGCCGCCTACAATGAGCAGTTCTTC
>TRBV20-1|few|TRBJ2-3|.
CSARWTTDTQYF
TGCAGTGCTAGATGGACTACAGATACGCAGTATTTT
>TRBV6-2/TRBV6-3|.|TRBJ2-7|TRBD2
CASNPWTSTSYEQYF
TGTGCCAGCAACCCCTGGACTAGCACGAGTTACGAGCAGTACTTC
>TRBV11-2|few|TRBJ1-2|TRBD1
CASSSLRGQNGHYGYTF
TGTGCCAGCAGCTCCCTTAGGGGACAGAATGGACATTATGGCTACACCTTC
>TRBV6-6|.|TRBJ2-5|TRBD2
CASSSTSGKGETQYF
TGTGCCAGCAGTTCCACTAGCGGGAAGGGAGAGACCCAGTACTTC
>TRBV7-3|.|TRBJ2-1|.
CASSLSNGNEQFF
TGTGCCAGCAGCTTATCCAATGGCAATGAGCAGTTCTTC
>TRBV27|many|TRBJ2-7|.
CASSPSGIEQYF
TGTGCCAGCAGCCCCTCCGGGATCGAGCAGTACTTC
>TRBV7-9|few|TRBJ2-3|TRBD1
CASSTRLTGVTDTQYF
TGTGCCAGCAGCACACGCTTGACAGGGGTCACAGATACGCAGTATTTT
>TRBV2|.|TRBJ2-3|.
CASSEEVRRDTQYF
TGTGCCAGCAGTGAAGAAGTGCGAAGGGATACGCAGTATTTT